The entry that follows covers one T cell receptor beta chain sequence. The target antigen is unknown. The data belong to a study of vaccination and CD4 T cells after COVID-19. Study overall: The study enrolled six male and four female convalescents, two of whom were Hispanic. Convalescent patients gave post-COVID blood a median approximately 100 days post-diagnosis, range 35 to 161. Stimulation used overlapping spike peptides from SARS-CoV-2, HCoV-NL63, HCoV-OC43 and HCoV-229E.

The treatment here: 10-day PBMC culture with coronavirus spike peptide pools or control peptides (ViraFEST assay). The collection of CD4+ T cells from the unexposed donor took place before the COVID-19 pandemic (2011-2018). Sequencing of DNA taken from cultured CD4+ T cells relied on the Oncomine TCR Beta short-read assay. Cultured CD4+ T cells yielded the extracted genomic DNA. MiXCR was run by TCRdb on the PCR reads, yielding one entry per CDR3 protein. Of about 7,100 distinct CDR3 sequences detected, around 46% appear once; the ten largest clones hold 33%. Trimming at V came to 7 bases and at J to 0 bases, leaving 11 bases not matched to a gene. Germline V gene data show CDR1 as MDHEN and CDR2 as SYDVKM. The CDR3 has 16 amino acids.

The specimen was CD4+ T cells from blood, cultured in vitro. The rearrangement links TRBV28 to TRBJ2-7; 8 nucleotides match TRBD1. This TCR came from a human donor in good health. The CDR3 DNA reads as TGTGCCAGCACTCCTATCCGGACAGGGCGCTCCTACGAGCAGTACTTC. Its protein product is CASTPIRTGRSYEQYF.